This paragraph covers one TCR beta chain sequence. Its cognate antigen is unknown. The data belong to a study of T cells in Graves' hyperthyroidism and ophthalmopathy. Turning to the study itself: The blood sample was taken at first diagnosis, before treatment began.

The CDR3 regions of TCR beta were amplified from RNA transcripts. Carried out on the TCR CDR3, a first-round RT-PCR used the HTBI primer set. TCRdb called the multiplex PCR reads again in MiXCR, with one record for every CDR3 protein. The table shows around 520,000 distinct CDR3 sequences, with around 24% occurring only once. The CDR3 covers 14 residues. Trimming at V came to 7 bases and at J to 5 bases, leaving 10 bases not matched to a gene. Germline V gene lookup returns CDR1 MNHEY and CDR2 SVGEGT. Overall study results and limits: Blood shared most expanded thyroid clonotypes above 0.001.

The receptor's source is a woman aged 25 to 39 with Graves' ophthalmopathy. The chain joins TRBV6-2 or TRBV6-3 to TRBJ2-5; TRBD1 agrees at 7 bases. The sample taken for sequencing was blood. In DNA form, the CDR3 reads TGTGCCAGCACCACGGGACAGAGGTGGGAGACCCAGTACTTC. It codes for CASTTGQRWETQYF.